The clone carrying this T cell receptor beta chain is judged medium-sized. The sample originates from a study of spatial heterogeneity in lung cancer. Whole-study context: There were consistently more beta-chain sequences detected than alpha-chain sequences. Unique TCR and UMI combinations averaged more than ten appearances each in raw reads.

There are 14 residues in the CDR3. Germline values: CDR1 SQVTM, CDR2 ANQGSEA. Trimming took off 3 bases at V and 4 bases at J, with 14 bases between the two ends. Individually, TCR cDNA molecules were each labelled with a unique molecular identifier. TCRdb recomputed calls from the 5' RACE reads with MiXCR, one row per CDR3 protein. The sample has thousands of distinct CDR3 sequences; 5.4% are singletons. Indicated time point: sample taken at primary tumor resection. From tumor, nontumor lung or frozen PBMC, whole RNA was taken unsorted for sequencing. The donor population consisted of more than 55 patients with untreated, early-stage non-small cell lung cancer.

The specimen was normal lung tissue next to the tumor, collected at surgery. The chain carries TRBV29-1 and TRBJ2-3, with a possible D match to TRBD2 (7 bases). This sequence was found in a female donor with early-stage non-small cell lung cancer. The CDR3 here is CSVERGGQADTQYF. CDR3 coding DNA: TGCAGCGTTGAGAGGGGGGGGCAGGCAGATACGCAGTATTTT.